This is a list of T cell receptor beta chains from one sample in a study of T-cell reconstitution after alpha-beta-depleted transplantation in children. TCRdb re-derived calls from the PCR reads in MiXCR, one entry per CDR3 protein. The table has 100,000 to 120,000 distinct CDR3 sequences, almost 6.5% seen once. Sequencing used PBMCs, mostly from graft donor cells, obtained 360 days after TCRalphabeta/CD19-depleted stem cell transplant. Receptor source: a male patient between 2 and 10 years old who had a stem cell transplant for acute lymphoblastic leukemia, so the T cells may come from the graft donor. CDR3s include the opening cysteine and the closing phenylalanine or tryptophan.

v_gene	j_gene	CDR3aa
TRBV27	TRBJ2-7	CASSFPPDRGHRPLYEQYF
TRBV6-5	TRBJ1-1	CASSTWDRDTEAFF
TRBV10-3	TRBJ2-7	CAISESKSTYEQYF
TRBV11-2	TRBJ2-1	CASSLGLYNEQFF
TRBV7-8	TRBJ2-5	CASSLSQGGEETQYF
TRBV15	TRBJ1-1	CATSRVRDRYNTEAFF
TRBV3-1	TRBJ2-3	CASSRLVTDTQYF
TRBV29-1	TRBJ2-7	CSVVVGSYEQYF
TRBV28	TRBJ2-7	CASSFGVTYEQYF
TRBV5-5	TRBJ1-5	CASSLATGSNQPQHF
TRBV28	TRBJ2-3	CASSLRQGTDTQYF
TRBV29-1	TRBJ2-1	CSVEDGLAEYNEQFF
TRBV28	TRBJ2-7	CASSWGTYEQYF
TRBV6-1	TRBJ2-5	CASSQVPVETQYF
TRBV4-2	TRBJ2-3	CASSLRTGPSTDTQYF